This T cell receptor beta chain was observed in a study of blood T cell repertoires in COVID-19. Study details: PBMCs, B-cell-depleted T cells, or T cells provided the cDNA or gDNA that made up the material.

Sequencing used immunoSEQ multiplex PCR; TCRdb keeps in-frame clones, though not all of them. The table includes around 450,000 clones, roughly nine tenths detected once. The study assigned cohorts using participant-reported clinical history. V gave up 1 base and J gave up 3 bases, with 7 bases separating them. This CDR3 has 15 amino acids. Germline loops: CDR1 LNHNV, CDR2 YYDKDF (reference sequence). The TCR was taken from a woman aged 18-29 years who had recovered from COVID-19. Material for sequencing was PBMCs or T cells enriched from blood (not recorded which). This rearrangement joins TRBV15 to TRBJ2-6, with D perhaps matching TRBD2 (5 bases). DNA of the CDR3: TGTGCCACCAGCAGAGGAGGGAGTGGGGCCAACGTCCTGACTTTC. It yields the protein CATSRGGSGANVLTF.